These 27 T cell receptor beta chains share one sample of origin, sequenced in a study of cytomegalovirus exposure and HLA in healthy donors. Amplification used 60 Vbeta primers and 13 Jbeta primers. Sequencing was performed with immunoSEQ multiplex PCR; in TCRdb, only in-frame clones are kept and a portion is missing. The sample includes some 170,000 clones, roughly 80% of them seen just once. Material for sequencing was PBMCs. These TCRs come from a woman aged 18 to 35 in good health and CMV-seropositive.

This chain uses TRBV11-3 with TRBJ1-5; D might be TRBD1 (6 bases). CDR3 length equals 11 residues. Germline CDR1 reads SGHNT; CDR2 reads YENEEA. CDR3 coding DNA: TGTCCCATACTGGGGGGGCGGCCCCAGCATTTT. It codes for CPILGGRPQHF.

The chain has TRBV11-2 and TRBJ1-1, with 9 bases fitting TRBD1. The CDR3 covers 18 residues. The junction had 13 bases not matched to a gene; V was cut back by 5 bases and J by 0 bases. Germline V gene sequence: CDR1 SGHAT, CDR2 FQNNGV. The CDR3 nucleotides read TGTGCCAGCAGCGTGGACAGGGGCCATTTTCCTATGAACACTGAAGCTTTCTTT. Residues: CASSVDRGHFPMNTEAFF.

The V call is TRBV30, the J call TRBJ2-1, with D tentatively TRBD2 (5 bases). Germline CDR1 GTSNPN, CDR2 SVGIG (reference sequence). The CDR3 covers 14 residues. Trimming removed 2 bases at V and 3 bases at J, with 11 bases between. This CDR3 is CAWSPYTSYNEQFF. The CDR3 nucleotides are TGTGCCTGGAGTCCCTATACTAGCTACAATGAGCAGTTCTTC.

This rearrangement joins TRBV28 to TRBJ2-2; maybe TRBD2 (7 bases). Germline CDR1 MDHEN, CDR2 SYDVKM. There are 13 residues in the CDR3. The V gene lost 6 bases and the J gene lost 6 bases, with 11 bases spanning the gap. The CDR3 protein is CASRPGGPGELFF. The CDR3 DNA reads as TGTGCCAGCAGACCGGGGGGCCCCGGGGAGCTGTTTTTT. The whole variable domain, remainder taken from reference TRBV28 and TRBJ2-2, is DVKVTQSSRYLVKRTGEKVFLECVQDMDHENMFWYRQDPGLGLRLIYFSYDVKMKEKGDIPEGYSVSREKKERFSLILESASTNQTSMYLCASRPGGPGELFFGEGSRLTVL.

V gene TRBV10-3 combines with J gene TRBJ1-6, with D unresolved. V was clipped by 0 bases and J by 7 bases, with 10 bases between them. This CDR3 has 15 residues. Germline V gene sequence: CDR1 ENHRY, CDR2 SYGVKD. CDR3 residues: CAISESRQINSPLHF. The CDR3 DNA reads TGTGCCATCAGTGAGTCTAGACAAATAAATTCACCCCTCCACTTT.

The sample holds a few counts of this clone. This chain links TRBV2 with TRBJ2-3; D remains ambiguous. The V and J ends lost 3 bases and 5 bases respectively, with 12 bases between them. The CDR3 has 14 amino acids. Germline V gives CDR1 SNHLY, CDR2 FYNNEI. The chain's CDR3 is CASSEEWRKDTQYF. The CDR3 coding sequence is TGTGCCAGCAGTGAGGAATGGAGAAAAGATACGCAGTATTTT.

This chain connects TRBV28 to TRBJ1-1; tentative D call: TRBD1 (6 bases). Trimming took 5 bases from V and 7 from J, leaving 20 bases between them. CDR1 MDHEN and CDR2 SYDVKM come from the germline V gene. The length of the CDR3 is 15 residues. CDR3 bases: TGTGCCAGCAGTGCTGTATACAGGGAAGAGGGTGAAGCTTTCTTT. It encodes CASSAVYREEGEAFF. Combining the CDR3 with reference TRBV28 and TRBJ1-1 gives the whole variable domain DVKVTQSSRYLVKRTGEKVFLECVQDMDHENMFWYRQDPGLGLRLIYFSYDVKMKEKGDIPEGYSVSREKKERFSLILESASTNQTSMYLCASSAVYREEGEAFFGQGTRLTVV.

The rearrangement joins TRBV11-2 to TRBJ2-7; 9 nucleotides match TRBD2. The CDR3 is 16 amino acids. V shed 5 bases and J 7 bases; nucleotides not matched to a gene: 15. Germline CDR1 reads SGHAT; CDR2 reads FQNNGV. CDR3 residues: CASSQAASGALGEQYF. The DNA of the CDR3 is TGTGCCAGCAGCCAGGCGGCTAGCGGGGCCTTGGGGGAGCAGTACTTC.

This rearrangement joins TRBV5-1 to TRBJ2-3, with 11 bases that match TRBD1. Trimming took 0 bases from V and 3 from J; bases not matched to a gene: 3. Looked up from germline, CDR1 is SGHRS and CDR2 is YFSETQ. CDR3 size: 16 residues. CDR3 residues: CASSLAGTGGTDTQYF. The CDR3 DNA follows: TGCGCCAGCAGCTTGGCCGGGACAGGGGGTACAGATACGCAGTATTTT.

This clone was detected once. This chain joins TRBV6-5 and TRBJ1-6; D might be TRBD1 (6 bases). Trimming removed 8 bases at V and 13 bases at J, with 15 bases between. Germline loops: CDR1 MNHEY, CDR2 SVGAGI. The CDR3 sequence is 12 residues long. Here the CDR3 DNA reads TGTGCCAGCCGTCTTTTACAGGGTCCCCTCCACTTT. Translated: CASRLLQGPLHF.

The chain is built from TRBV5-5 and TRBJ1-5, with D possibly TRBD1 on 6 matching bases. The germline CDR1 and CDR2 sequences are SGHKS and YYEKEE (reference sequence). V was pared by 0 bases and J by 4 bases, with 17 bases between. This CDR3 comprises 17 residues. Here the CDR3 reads CASSLGLGRGGNQPQHF. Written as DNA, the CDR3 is TGTGCCAGCAGCTTGGGACTTGGAAGAGGGGGAAATCAGCCCCAGCATTTT.

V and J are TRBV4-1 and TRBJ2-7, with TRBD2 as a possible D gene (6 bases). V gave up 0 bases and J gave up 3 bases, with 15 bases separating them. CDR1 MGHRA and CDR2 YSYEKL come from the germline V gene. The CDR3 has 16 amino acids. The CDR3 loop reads CASSQDHTSILYEQYF. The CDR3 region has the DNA TGCGCCAGCAGCCAAGATCATACTAGCATTCTCTACGAGCAGTACTTC.

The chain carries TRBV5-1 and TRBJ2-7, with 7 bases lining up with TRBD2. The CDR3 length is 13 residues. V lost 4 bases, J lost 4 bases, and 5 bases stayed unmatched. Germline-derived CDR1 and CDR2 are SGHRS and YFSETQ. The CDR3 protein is CASSMGLSYEQYF. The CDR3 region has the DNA TGCGCCAGCAGCATGGGACTATCATACGAGCAGTACTTC.

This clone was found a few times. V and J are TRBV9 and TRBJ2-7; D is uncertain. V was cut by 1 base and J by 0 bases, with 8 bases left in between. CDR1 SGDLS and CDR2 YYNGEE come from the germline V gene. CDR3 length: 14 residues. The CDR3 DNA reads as TGTGCCAGCAGCGTATCCCCTAGCTCCTACGAGCAGTACTTC. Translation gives CASSVSPSSYEQYF.

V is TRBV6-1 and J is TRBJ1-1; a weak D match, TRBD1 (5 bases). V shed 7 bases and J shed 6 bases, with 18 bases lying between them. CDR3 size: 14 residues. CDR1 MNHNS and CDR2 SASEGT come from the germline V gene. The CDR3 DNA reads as TGTGCCAGCACCGACCCGGGAGGGGTGTCTGAAGCTTTCTTT. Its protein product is CASTDPGGVSEAFF.

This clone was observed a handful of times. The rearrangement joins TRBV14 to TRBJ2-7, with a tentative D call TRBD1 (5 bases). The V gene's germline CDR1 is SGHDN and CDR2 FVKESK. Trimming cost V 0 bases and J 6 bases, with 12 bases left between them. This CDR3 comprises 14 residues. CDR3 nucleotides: TGTGCCAGCAGCCAAGATTATTTAGGGGTCGAGCAGTACTTC. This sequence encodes CASSQDYLGVEQYF.

The CDR3 spells CASSRGTDNQPQHF. Written as DNA, the CDR3 is TGTGCCAGCTCGCGAGGGACAGACAATCAGCCCCAGCATTTT. The chain recombines TRBV6-1 with TRBJ1-5, with TRBD1 matching over 7 bases. The V and J ends lost 8 bases and 3 bases, in that order; junction bases with no gene match: 7. This CDR3 region has 14 residues. CDR1 and CDR2 (germline): MNHNS, SASEGT.

Here the CDR3 reads CASSLIGTGFEKLFF. In DNA, the CDR3 is TGTGCCAGCAGCTTAATCGGGACAGGGTTTGAAAAACTGTTTTTT. The chain employs TRBV11-2 and TRBJ1-4, with 9 nucleotides matching TRBD1. CDR1 and CDR2 (germline): SGHAT, FQNNGV. J lost 7 bases, V lost 2 bases, and 5 bases had no gene match. The CDR3 covers 15 residues. The full variable domain, with the rest looked up from reference TRBV11-2 and TRBJ1-4, is EAGVAQSPRYKIIEKRQSVAFWCNPISGHATLYWYQQILGQGPKLLIQFQNNGVVDDSQLPKDRFSAERLKGVDSTLKIQPAKLEDSAVYLCASSLIGTGFEKLFFGSGTQLSVL.

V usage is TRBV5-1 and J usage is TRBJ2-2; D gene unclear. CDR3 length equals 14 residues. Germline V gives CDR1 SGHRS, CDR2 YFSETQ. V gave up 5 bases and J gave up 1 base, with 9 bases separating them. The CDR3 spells CASRGPQNTGELFF. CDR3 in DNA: TGCGCCAGCAGGGGCCCACAGAACACCGGGGAGCTGTTTTTT.

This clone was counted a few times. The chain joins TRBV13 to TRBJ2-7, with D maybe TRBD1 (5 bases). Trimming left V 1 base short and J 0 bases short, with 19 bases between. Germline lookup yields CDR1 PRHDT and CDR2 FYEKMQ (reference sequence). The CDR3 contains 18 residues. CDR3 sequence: CASSLASGSGRGSYEQYF. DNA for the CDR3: TGTGCCAGCAGCTTAGCCTCCGGCTCTGGAAGGGGCTCCTACGAGCAGTACTTC.

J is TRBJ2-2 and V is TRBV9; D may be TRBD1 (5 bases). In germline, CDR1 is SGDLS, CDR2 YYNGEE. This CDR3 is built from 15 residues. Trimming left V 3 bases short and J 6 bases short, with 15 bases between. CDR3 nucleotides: TGTGCCAGCAGCGGCCTTAATAGGGGCCCCGGGGAGCTGTTTTTT. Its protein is CASSGLNRGPGELFF.

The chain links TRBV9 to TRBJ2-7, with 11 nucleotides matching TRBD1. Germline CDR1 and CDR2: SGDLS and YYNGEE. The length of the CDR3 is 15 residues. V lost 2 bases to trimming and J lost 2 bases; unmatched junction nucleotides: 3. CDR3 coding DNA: TGTGCCAGCAGCGTCGGACAGGGGGCGACCTACGAGCAGTACTTC. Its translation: CASSVGQGATYEQYF. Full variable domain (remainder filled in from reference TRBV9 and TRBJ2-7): DSGVTQTPKHLITATGQRVTLRCSPRSGDLSVYWYQQSLDQGLQFLIQYYNGEERAKGNILERFSAQQFPDLHSELNLSSLELGDSALYFCASSVGQGATYEQYFGPGTRLTVT.

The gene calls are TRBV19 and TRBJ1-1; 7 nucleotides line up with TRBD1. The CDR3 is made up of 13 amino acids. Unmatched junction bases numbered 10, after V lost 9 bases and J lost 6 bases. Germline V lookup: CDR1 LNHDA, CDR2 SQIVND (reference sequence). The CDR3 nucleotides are TGTGCCAGCACAAAGGGACAGCTCCCTGAAGCTTTCTTT. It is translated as CASTKGQLPEAFF. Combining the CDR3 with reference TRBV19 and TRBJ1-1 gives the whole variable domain DGGITQSPKYLFRKEGQNVTLSCEQNLNHDAMYWYRQDPGQGLRLIYYSQIVNDFQKGDIAEGYSVSREKKESFPLTVTSAQKNPTAFYLCASTKGQLPEAFFGQGTRLTVV.

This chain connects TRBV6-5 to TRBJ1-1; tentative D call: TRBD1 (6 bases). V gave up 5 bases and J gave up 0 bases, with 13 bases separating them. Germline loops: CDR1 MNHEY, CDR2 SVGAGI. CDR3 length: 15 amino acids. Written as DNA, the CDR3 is TGTGCCAGCAGTCGGACAGACCCCATGAACACTGAAGCTTTCTTT. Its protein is CASSRTDPMNTEAFF.

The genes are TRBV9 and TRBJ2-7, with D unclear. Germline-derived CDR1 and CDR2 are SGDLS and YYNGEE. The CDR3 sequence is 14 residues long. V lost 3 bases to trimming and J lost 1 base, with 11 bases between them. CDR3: CASSASRKSYEQYF. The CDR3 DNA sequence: TGTGCCAGCAGCGCCTCCAGAAAATCCTACGAGCAGTACTTC. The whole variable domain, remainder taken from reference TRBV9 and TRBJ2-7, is DSGVTQTPKHLITATGQRVTLRCSPRSGDLSVYWYQQSLDQGLQFLIQYYNGEERAKGNILERFSAQQFPDLHSELNLSSLELGDSALYFCASSASRKSYEQYFGPGTRLTVT.

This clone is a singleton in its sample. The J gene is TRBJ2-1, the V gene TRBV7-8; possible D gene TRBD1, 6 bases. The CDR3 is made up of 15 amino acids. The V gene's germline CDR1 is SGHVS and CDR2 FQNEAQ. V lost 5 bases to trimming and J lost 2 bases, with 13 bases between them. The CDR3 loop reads CASSQGYRAYNEQFF. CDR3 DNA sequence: TGTGCCAGCAGCCAGGGGTACAGGGCCTACAATGAGCAGTTCTTC.

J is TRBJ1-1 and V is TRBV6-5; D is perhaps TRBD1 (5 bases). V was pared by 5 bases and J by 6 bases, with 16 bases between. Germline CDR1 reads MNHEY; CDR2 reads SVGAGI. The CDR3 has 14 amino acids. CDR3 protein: CASSGRVGVAEAFF. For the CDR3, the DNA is TGTGCCAGCAGTGGCAGGGTAGGTGTTGCTGAAGCTTTCTTT.